This is a list of T cell receptor beta chains from one sample in a study of cytomegalovirus exposure and HLA in healthy donors. Repertoires were generated with immunoSEQ multiplex PCR, while TCRdb's copy carries only in-frame clones and drops some. The sample gives some 150,000 clones, around 80% of which show up once; around 2% is in the top ten. Sequencing input: PBMCs. The receptors were sampled from a man under 40 in good health and CMV-seronegative. The CDR3 runs from the conserved cysteine through the conserved F or W. The order of the fields is CDR3 protein, CDR3 DNA, clone size, J gene, D gene, V gene. D genes are given only for firm matches. Not all rows give a size; the values are once, few, many and, for expanded clones, a class.

CDR3: CASNTGTGGYEQYF
DNA: TGCGCCAGCAACACCGGGACAGGGGGCTACGAGCAGTACTTC
size: .
J: TRBJ2-7
D: TRBD1
V: TRBV5-1

CDR3: CASSLGTSGEPNTQYF
DNA: TGCGCCAGCAGCTTGGGGACTAGCGGGGAACCTAATACGCAGTATTTT
size: .
J: TRBJ2-3
D: TRBD2
V: TRBV5-1

CDR3: CASSLDRDREQYF
DNA: TGTGCCAGCTCGTTGGACAGGGACCGCGAGCAGTACTTC
size: .
J: TRBJ2-7
D: TRBD1
V: TRBV18

CDR3: CASSEARLATEQYF
DNA: TGTGCCAGCAGTGAAGCGAGACTAGCCACCGAGCAGTACTTC
size: .
J: TRBJ2-7
D: TRBD2
V: TRBV2

CDR3: CSVDRTGYHDEQFF
DNA: TGCAGCGTTGATAGGACAGGTTATCATGATGAGCAGTTCTTC
size: once
J: TRBJ2-1
D: TRBD1
V: TRBV29-1

CDR3: CASSTTTGLPGNTIYF
DNA: TGTGCCAGCAGCACGACGACAGGGTTGCCTGGAAACACCATATATTTT
size: .
J: TRBJ1-3
D: TRBD1
V: TRBV7-6

CDR3: CASSLRQGTYEQYF
DNA: TGTGCCAGCAGCTTGCGTCAGGGGACCTACGAGCAGTACTTC
size: few
J: TRBJ2-7
D: .
V: TRBV7-2

CDR3: CAWSVPGWRVPYGYTF
DNA: TGTGCCTGGAGTGTACCTGGTTGGAGGGTACCCTATGGCTACACCTTC
size: .
J: TRBJ1-2
D: .
V: TRBV30

CDR3: CASSFPSGRSDTQYF
DNA: TGTGCCAGCAGCTTCCCTAGCGGACGTTCTGATACGCAGTATTTT
size: .
J: TRBJ2-3
D: TRBD2
V: TRBV5-4

CDR3: CASRPPRGPLSGYTF
DNA: TGTGCCAGCAGACCGCCCAGGGGGCCTCTCTCTGGCTACACCTTC
size: .
J: TRBJ1-2
D: TRBD1
V: TRBV6-5

CDR3: CSVEGQANYEQYF
DNA: TGCAGCGTTGAAGGACAGGCGAACTACGAGCAGTACTTC
size: .
J: TRBJ2-7
D: .
V: TRBV29-1

CDR3: CSVEATGLRSYEQYF
DNA: TGCAGCGTTGAAGCTACGGGACTACGCTCCTACGAGCAGTACTTC
size: once
J: TRBJ2-7
D: TRBD2
V: TRBV29-1

CDR3: CASSLSVSSNTEAFF
DNA: TGCGCCAGCAGCTTGTCTGTCAGTTCTAACACTGAAGCTTTCTTT
size: .
J: TRBJ1-1
D: .
V: TRBV5-1

CDR3: CASSLPGITNTEAFF
DNA: TGTGCCAGCAGCTTACCAGGGATAACTAACACTGAAGCTTTCTTT
size: .
J: TRBJ1-1
D: .
V: TRBV7-2

CDR3: CASHKGGGSYNEQFF
DNA: TGCGCCTCCCATAAGGGAGGGGGCTCCTACAATGAGCAGTTCTTC
size: .
J: TRBJ2-1
D: .
V: TRBV4-1

CDR3: CAVTGTPQGGELFF
DNA: TGTGCCGTTACCGGGACACCTCAGGGCGGGGAGCTGTTTTTT
size: .
J: TRBJ2-2
D: .
V: TRBV7-9

CDR3: CASSGTGGKMWNTEAFF
DNA: TGCGCCAGCAGCGGGACAGGAGGGAAGATGTGGAACACTGAAGCTTTCTTT
size: .
J: TRBJ1-1
D: TRBD1
V: TRBV10-1

CDR3: CASSLSASSEQFF
DNA: TGTGCCAGCAGCTTAAGTGCGTCGTCTGAGCAGTTCTTC
size: .
J: TRBJ2-1
D: .
V: TRBV7-6

CDR3: CASSLGTGWTEAFF
DNA: TGCGCCAGCAGTTTAGGGACAGGGTGGACTGAAGCTTTCTTT
size: .
J: TRBJ1-1
D: TRBD1
V: TRBV5-1

CDR3: CASSEGPRGLYEQYF
DNA: TGTGCCAGCAGTGAAGGCCCCAGGGGGCTCTACGAGCAGTACTTC
size: .
J: TRBJ2-7
D: TRBD1
V: TRBV6-1

CDR3: CASSSPDPGGYEQYF
DNA: TGTGCCAGCAGCTCGCCGGACCCTGGAGGCTACGAGCAGTACTTC
size: once
J: TRBJ2-7
D: .
V: TRBV28

CDR3: CASSSDRSTDTQYF
DNA: TGTGCCAGCAGTTCGGACAGGAGCACAGATACGCAGTATTTT
size: .
J: TRBJ2-3
D: TRBD1
V: TRBV28

CDR3: CASSQDRHNEQFF
DNA: TGTGCCAGCAGCCAAGACAGGCACAATGAGCAGTTCTTC
size: .
J: TRBJ2-1
D: .
V: TRBV4-2

CDR3: CSASGTETQYF
DNA: TGCAGTGCGTCCGGGACTGAGACCCAGTACTTC
size: .
J: TRBJ2-5
D: .
V: TRBV20-1

CDR3: CASSPPTGIYSNQPQHF
DNA: TGTGCCAGCAGCCCTCCGACAGGGATTTATAGCAATCAGCCCCAGCATTTT
size: .
J: TRBJ1-5
D: TRBD1
V: TRBV2

CDR3: CASSYQALRGELFF
DNA: TGTGCCAGCAGTTACCAGGCCCTCAGGGGGGAACTGTTTTTT
size: few
J: TRBJ1-4
D: TRBD1
V: TRBV6-5

CDR3: CASSFPLNTDTQYF
DNA: TGCGCCAGCAGCTTCCCACTAAATACAGATACGCAGTATTTT
size: .
J: TRBJ2-3
D: .
V: TRBV5-1

CDR3: CASSPDRVIQPQHF
DNA: TGTGCCAGCAGCCCTGACAGGGTGATTCAGCCCCAGCATTTT
size: .
J: TRBJ1-5
D: TRBD1
V: TRBV28

CDR3: CASSYSVLAGEYEQYF
DNA: TGTGCCAGCAGTTACTCTGTGCTAGCGGGAGAATACGAGCAGTACTTC
size: .
J: TRBJ2-7
D: TRBD2
V: TRBV6-5

CDR3: CAWLPKSGQGGPEQYF
DNA: TGTGCCTGGCTCCCGAAGTCGGGACAGGGGGGGCCCGAGCAGTACTTC
size: .
J: TRBJ2-7
D: TRBD1
V: TRBV30

CDR3: CASSSLTTGGGNTIYF
DNA: TGTGCCAGCAGTTCCCTCACGACAGGGGGAGGAAACACCATATATTTT
size: .
J: TRBJ1-3
D: TRBD1
V: TRBV27

CDR3: CASSLSGPGYEQYF
DNA: TGTGCCAGCAGTTTATCTGGCCCGGGGTACGAGCAGTACTTC
size: few
J: TRBJ2-7
D: .
V: TRBV28

CDR3: CASSSGTRAYNEQFF
DNA: TGTGCCAGCAGTTCCGGGACTAGGGCGTACAATGAGCAGTTCTTC
size: .
J: TRBJ2-1
D: TRBD2
V: TRBV6-5

CDR3: CSVEDFTGYGYTF
DNA: TGCAGCGTTGAAGATTTTACAGGCTATGGCTACACCTTC
size: .
J: TRBJ1-2
D: .
V: TRBV29-1

CDR3: CASNSGRVFYEQYF
DNA: TGTGCCAGCAATAGCGGGAGGGTTTTCTACGAGCAGTACTTC
size: once
J: TRBJ2-7
D: TRBD2
V: TRBV28

CDR3: CAWRGPYDYNEQFF
DNA: TGTGCCTGGAGGGGGCCTTACGATTACAATGAGCAGTTCTTC
size: .
J: TRBJ2-1
D: .
V: TRBV30